The T cell receptor beta chain described here comes from a study of OX40 agonist ivuxolimab in advanced cancers. Study conclusions and caveats: The study did not work out the antigen specificity of the expanded peripheral T cells. Blood T cells, both CD4+ and CD8+, expanded clonally by week 6 at 0.1 to 3.0 mg/kg.

Concerning this clone: The antigen is unknown.

The assay was immunoSEQ multiplex PCR, and TCRdb's table has in-frame clones only and misses some. The sample contains 10,000 to 14,000 clones, 70% to 85% of which appear only once. This CDR3 comprises 18 residues. CDR1 SGHVS and CDR2 FQNEAQ come from the germline V gene. V shed 2 bases and J 3 bases; nucleotides not matched to a gene: 13. The gene calls are TRBV7-8 and TRBJ2-3; TRBD2 agrees at 8 bases. The TCR comes from an adult with an advanced solid tumor such as melanoma, head and neck, liver or kidney cancer. The source material was CD4+ or CD8+ T cells sorted from blood, sampled in a trial of the OX40 agonist ivuxolimab. The CDR3 DNA sequence: TGTGCCAGCAGCTTACGTCGCTCACTAGCGGCGCATACAGATACGCAGTATTTT. Encoded protein: CASSLRRSLAAHTDTQYF.